This T cell receptor beta chain was documented in a study of beta chain features in type 1 diabetes. Study results and caveats: Sampled from patients, naive, central memory and Treg TCRB repertoires appeared more similar than those sampled from healthy donors.

Blood was drawn once from each donor into heparinised tubes. The draws averaged approximately 120 mL. Each population that was sorted was more than 95% pure. Reverse transcribing all isolated RNA meant expressed TCRB transcripts were sequenced. Some 3.6 million reads were obtained on average from naive, central memory and regulatory T cell samples. Sequencing used immunoSEQ multiplex PCR; TCRdb keeps in-frame clones, though not all of them. The table includes roughly 170,000 clones, 10% to 15% detected once. This clone has only a few counts. Its matching antigen is unknown. Input material: central memory CD4+ T cells from blood. The receptor was derived from a woman between 18 and 30 years old in good health.

The CDR3 nucleotides are TGTGCCAGCAGTGAATTTGGAACAGGGAGCACAGATACGCAGTATTTT. Translation: CASSEFGTGSTDTQYF. The chain is built from TRBV25-1 and TRBJ2-3; possibly TRBD1 for D (6 bases). Trimming removed 1 base from V and 0 bases from J, with 11 bases in between. The CDR3 has 16 amino acids. The germline V gene encodes CDR1 MGHDK and CDR2 SYGVNS.